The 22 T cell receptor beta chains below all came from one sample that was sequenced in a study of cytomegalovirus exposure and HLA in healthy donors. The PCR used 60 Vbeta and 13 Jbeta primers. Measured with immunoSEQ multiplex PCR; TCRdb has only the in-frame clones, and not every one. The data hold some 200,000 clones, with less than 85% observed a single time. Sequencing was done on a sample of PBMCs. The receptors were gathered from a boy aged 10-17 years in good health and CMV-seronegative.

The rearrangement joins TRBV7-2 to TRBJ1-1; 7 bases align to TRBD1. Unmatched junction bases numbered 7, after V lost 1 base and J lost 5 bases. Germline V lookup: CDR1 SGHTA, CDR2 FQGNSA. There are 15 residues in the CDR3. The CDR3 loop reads CASSLGAGGNTEAFF. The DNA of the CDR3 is TGTGCCAGCAGCTTAGGCGCAGGGGGAAATACTGAAGCTTTCTTT.

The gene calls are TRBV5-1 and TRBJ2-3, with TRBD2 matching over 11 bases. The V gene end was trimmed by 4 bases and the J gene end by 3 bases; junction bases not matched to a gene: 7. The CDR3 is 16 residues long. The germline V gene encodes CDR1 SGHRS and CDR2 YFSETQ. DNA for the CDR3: TGCGCCAGCAGCACCAGACTAGCGGGAATGACAGATACGCAGTATTTT. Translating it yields CASSTRLAGMTDTQYF.

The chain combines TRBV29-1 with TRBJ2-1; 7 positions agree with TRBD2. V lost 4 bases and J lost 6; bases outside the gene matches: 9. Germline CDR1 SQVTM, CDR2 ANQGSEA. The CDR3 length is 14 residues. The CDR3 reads CSVGVGAGVNEQFF. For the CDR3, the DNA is TGCAGCGTTGGGGTTGGGGCGGGAGTCAATGAGCAGTTCTTC.

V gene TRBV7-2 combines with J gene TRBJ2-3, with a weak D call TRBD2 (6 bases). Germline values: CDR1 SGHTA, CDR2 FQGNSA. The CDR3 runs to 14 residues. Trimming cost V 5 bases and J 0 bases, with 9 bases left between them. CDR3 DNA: TGTGCCAGCAGCCGTAGCGGAAGCACAGATACGCAGTATTTT. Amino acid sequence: CASSRSGSTDTQYF.

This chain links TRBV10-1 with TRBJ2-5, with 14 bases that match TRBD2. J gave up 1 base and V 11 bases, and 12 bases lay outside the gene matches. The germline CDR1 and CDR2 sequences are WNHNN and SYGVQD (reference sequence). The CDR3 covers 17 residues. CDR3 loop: CAVLYGTSGGTQETQYF. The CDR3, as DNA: TGCGCCGTTCTTTACGGGACTAGCGGGGGAACCCAAGAGACCCAGTACTTC.

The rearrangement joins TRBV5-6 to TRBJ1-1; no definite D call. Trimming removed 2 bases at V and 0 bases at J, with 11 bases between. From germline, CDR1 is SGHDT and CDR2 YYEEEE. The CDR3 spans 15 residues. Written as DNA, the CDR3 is TGTGCCAGCAGCTTACCAGGTATCATGAACACTGAAGCTTTCTTT. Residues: CASSLPGIMNTEAFF. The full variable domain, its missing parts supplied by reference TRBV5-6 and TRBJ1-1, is DAGVTQSPTHLIKTRGQQVTLRCSPKSGHDTVSWYQQALGQGPQFIFQYYEEEERQRGNFPDRFSGHQFPNYSSELNVNALLLGDSALYLCASSLPGIMNTEAFFGQGTRLTVV.

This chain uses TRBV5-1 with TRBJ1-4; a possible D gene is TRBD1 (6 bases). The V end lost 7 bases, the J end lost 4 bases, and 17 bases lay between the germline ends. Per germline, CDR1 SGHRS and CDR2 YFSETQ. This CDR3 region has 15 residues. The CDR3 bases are TGCGCCAGCGGATCTTTGGGGGCCGGTAATGAAAAACTGTTTTTT. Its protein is CASGSLGAGNEKLFF.

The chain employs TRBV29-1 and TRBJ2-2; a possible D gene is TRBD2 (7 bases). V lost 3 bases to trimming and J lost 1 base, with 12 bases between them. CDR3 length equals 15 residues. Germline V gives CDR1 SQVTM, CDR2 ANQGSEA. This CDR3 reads CSVEGRGENTGELFF. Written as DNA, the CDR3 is TGCAGCGTTGAGGGGAGGGGGGAGAACACCGGGGAGCTGTTTTTT.

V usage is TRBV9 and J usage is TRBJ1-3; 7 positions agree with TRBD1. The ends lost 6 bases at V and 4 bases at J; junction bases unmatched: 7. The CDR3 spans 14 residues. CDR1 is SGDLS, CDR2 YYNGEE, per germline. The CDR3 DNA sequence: TGTGCCAGCACCAGGGGGGCGTTGGGAAACACCATATATTTT. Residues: CASTRGALGNTIYF.

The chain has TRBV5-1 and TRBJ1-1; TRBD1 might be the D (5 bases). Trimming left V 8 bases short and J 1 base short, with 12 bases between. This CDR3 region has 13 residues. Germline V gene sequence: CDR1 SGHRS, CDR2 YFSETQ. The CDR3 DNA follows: TGCGCCAGTAACTACGGGGGGAACACTGAAGCTTTCTTT. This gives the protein CASNYGGNTEAFF. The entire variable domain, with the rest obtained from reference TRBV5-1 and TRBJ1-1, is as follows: KAGVTQTPRYLIKTRGQQVTLSCSPISGHRSVSWYQQTPGQGLQFLFEYFSETQRNKGNFPGRFSGRQFSNSRSEMNVSTLELGDSALYLCASNYGGNTEAFFGQGTRLTVV.

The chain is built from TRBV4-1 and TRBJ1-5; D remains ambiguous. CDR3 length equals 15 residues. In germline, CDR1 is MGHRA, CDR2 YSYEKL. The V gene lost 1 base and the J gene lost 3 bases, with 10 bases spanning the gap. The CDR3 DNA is TGCGCCAGCAGCCAAGTGAATACACACAATCAGCCCCAGCATTTT. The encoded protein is CASSQVNTHNQPQHF.

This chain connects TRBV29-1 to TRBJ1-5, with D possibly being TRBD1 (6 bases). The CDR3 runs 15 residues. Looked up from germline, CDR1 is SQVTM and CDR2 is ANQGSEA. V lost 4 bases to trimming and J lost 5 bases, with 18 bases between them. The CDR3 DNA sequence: TGCAGCGTTGGTTATATCCGGGGGGCTGATCAGCCCCAGCATTTT. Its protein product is CSVGYIRGADQPQHF.

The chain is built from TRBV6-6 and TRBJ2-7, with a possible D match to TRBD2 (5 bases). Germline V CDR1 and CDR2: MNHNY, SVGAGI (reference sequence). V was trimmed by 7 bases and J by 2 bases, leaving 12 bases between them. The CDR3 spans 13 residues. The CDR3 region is CASTKDYPYEQYF. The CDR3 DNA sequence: TGTGCCAGCACTAAAGACTATCCCTACGAGCAGTACTTC.

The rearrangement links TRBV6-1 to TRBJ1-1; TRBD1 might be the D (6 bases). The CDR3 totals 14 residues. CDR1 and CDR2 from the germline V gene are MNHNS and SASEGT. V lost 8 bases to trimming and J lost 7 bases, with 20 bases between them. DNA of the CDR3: TGTGCCAGCCACAGTCGGCAGACAGGCCTTGAAGCTTTCTTT. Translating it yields CASHSRQTGLEAFF.

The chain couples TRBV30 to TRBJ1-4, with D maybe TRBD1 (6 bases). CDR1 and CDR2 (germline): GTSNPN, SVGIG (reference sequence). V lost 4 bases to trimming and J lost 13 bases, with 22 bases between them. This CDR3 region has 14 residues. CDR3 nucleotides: TGTGCCTGGACCCCAACAGGGAATGGGGTTGGACTGTTTTTT. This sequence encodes CAWTPTGNGVGLFF.

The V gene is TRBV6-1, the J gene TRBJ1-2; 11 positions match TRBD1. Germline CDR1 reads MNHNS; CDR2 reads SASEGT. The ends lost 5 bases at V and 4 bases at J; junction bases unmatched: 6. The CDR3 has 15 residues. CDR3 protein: CASSRDGQGAYGYTF. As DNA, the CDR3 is TGTGCCAGCAGTAGAGATGGACAGGGGGCCTATGGCTACACCTTC.

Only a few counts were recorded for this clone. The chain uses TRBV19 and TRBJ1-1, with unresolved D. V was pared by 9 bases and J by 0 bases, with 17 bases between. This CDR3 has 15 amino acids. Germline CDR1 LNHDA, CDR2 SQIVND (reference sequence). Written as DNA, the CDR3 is TGTGCCAGCACGCCGGCGAGGCGTTTGAACACTGAAGCTTTCTTT. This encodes CASTPARRLNTEAFF.

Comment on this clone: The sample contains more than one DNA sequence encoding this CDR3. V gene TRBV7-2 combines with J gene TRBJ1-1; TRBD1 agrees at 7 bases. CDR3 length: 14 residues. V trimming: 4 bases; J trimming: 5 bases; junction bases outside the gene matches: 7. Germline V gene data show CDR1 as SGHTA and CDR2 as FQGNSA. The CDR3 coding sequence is TGTGCCAGCAGCTCCAACCACAGGGGAACTGAAGCTTTCTTT. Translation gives CASSSNHRGTEAFF.

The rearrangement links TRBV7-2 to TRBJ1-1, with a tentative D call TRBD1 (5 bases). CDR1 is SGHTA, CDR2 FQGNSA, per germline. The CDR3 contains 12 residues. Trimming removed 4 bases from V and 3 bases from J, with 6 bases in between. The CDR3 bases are TGTGCCAGCAGCTGGGGGGACACTGAAGCTTTCTTT. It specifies CASSWGDTEAFF. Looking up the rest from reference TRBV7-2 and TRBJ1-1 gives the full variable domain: GAGVSQSPSNKVTEKGKDVELRCDPISGHTALYWYRQSLGQGLEFLIYFQGNSAPDKSGLPSDRFSAERTGGSVSTLTIQRTQQEDSAVYLCASSWGDTEAFFGQGTRLTVV.

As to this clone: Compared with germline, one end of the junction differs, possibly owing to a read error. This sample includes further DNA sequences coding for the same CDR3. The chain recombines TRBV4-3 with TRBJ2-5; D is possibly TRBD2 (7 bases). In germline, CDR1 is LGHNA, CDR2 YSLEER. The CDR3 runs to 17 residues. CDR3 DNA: TGCGCCAGCAGTCAAGATGGAACGGCCGGGGGGCTGGAGACCCAGTACTTC. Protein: CASSQDGTAGGLETQYF.

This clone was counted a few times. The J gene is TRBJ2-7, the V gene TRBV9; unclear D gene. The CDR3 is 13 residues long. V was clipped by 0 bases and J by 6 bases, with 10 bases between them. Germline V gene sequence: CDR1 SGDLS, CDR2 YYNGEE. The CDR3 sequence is CASSVARSGEQYF. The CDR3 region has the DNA TGTGCCAGCAGCGTAGCCCGGTCGGGCGAGCAGTACTTC.

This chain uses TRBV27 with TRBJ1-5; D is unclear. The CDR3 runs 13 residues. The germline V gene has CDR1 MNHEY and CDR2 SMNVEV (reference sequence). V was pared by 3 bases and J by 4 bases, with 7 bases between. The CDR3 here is CASSFSGNQPQHF. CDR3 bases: TGTGCCAGCAGTTTCTCGGGGAATCAGCCCCAGCATTTT.